This TCR beta chain derives from a study of control samples from healthy donors and cancer patients. Libraries were prepared by immunoSEQ multiplex PCR; TCRdb keeps only in-frame clonotypes and omits some of them. Of some 51,000 clones in the sample, about 96% are singletons; the top ten hold roughly 1.1%. CDR1 is SEHNR and CDR2 is FQNEAQ in the germline V gene (reference sequence). The CDR3 contains 17 residues. Trimming left V 5 bases short and J 4 bases short, with 23 bases between. The sequenced sample consisted of blood. The gene calls are TRBV7-9 and TRBJ1-2, with D perhaps matching TRBD1 (6 bases). This clonotype originated in a woman under 30 in good health. The CDR3 DNA is TGTGCCAGCAGCCTCCGACAGGCGTTAAAACCTCTCTATGGCTACACCTTC. Protein sequence: CASSLRQALKPLYGYTF.